This TCR beta chain was recorded in a study of shared clonotypes between healthy human individuals. Trimming at V came to 2 bases and at J to 5 bases, leaving 10 bases not matched to a gene. The CDR3 is 16 residues long. Germline assignment: CDR1 SGHRS and CDR2 YFSETQ. Donors were Caucasian adults residing in Nashville, Tennessee, USA. Here immunoSEQ multiplex PCR was the method, and the copy in TCRdb shows in-frame clones only, minus some. The sample holds roughly 1,000,000 clones, about four fifths seen once. Study results and caveats: It was anticipated that sequencing depth would influence how many clonotypes donors shared. A small donor pool kept down the genetic and exposure-history diversity that was represented. Non-shared clonotypes were found to have lower generation probabilities than the clonotypes that were shared by all four of the sorted-subset donors.

This clone was detected many times. Its antigen is not known. The sample consisted of memory CD4+ T cells from PBMCs. As for subset: CD45RA-negative fraction. V gene TRBV5-1 combines with J gene TRBJ1-1, with TRBD1 identical over 9 bases. The TCR originated in a man aged 18 to 30 in good health. Some clones in this sample may be carry-over from other donors' samples. The CDR3 region is CASSLKTGGLGTEAFF. CDR3 in DNA: TGCGCCAGCAGCTTAAAAACAGGGGGCTTAGGGACTGAAGCTTTCTTT.